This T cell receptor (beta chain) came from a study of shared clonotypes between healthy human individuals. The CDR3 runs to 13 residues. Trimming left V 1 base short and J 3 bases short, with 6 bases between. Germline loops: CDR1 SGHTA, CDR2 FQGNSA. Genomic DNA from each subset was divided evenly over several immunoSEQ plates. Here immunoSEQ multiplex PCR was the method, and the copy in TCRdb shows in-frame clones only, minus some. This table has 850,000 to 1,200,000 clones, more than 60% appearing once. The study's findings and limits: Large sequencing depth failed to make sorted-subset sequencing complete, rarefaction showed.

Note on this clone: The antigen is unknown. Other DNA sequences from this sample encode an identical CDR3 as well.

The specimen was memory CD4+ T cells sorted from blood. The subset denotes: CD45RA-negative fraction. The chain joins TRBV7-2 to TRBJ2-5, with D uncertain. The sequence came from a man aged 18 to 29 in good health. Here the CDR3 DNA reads TGTGCCAGCAGCTTAGGTTCGAAAGAGACCCAGTACTTC. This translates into CASSLGSKETQYF.